The 6 T cell receptor beta chains given below trace back to one sample, sequenced in a study of identical twins. In TCRdb, the 5' RACE reads were re-called with MiXCR into one record per CDR3 protein. The sample holds 600,000 to 850,000 distinct CDR3 sequences, 15% to 20% seen once. The same data also went into a second study, on T cells expressing NK-cell markers.

The material sequenced was PBMCs. These receptors all come from a woman between 18 and 30 years old in good health.

The V and J genes are TRBV4-3 and TRBJ2-7, with 7 nucleotides matching TRBD2. CDR3 length: 17 amino acids. Germline loops: CDR1 LGHNA, CDR2 YSLEER. Germline trimming cut 4 bases from V and 5 bases from J; bases unmatched to any gene: 17. The CDR3 loop reads CASSLSPSGRLGDEQYF. The CDR3 DNA reads TGCGCCAGCAGCCTCTCGCCTAGCGGAAGGTTGGGCGACGAGCAGTACTTC.

V gene TRBV5-1 combines with J gene TRBJ2-1; the D gene is possibly TRBD1 (6 bases). V was trimmed by 0 bases and J by 7 bases, leaving 17 bases between them. This CDR3 has 16 residues. CDR1 and CDR2 from the germline V gene are SGHRS and YFSETQ. DNA for the CDR3: TGCGCCAGCAGCTTGGTTCGTACAGGGTCGCGTAATGAGCAGTTCTTC. Protein product: CASSLVRTGSRNEQFF.

In its sample, this clonotype was seen a few times. The rearrangement links TRBV7-9 to TRBJ1-2, with D uncertain. The germline CDR1 and CDR2 sequences are SEHNR and FQNEAQ (reference sequence). The CDR3 runs 16 residues. The V gene lost 6 bases and the J gene lost 4 bases, with 21 bases spanning the gap. The CDR3 sequence: CASRPKGEETTYGYTF. CDR3 in DNA: TGTGCCAGCAGACCCAAGGGTGAGGAGACGACCTATGGCTACACCTTC.

This clonotype occurred a few times. In nucleotides, the CDR3 is TGTGCCTCCTCGAAGGGTGAGCAGTTCTTC. Protein product: CASSKGEQFF. The chain carries TRBV30 and TRBJ2-1; D unclear. The V and J ends lost 7 bases and 9 bases respectively, with 10 bases between them. This CDR3 has 10 residues. Looked up from germline, CDR1 is GTSNPN and CDR2 is SVGIG (reference sequence).

CDR3 DNA sequence: TGCAGTGCTAGAGAAGGGACTAGCGGGGCCTACAATGAGCAGTTCTTC. Translation: CSAREGTSGAYNEQFF. The chain has TRBV20-1 and TRBJ2-1; 13 positions match TRBD2. Trimming took 0 bases from V and 2 from J; bases not matched to a gene: 1. CDR3 length: 16 residues. CDR1 is DFQATT, CDR2 SNEGSKA, per germline (reference sequence).

This clonotype was detected only a few times. V gene TRBV7-9 combines with J gene TRBJ1-1; no clear D gene. Trimming pared 6 bases from V and 0 bases from J, leaving 14 bases between. The CDR3 contains 15 residues. CDR1 is SEHNR and CDR2 is FQNEAQ in the germline V gene (reference sequence). The CDR3 DNA follows: TGTGCCAGCAGGACCGTTAAGGAGGTGAACACTGAAGCTTTCTTT. It is translated as CASRTVKEVNTEAFF.